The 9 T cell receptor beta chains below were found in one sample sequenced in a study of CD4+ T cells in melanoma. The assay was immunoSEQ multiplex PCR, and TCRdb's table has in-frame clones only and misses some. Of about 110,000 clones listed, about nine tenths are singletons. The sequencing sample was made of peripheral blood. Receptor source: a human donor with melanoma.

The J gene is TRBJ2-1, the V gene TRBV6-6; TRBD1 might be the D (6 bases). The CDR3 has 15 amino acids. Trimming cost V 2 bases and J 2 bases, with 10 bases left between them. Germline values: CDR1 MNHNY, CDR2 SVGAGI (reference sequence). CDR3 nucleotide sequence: TGTGCCAGCAGTTACGAAGGACAGACCTACAATGAGCAGTTCTTC. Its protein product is CASSYEGQTYNEQFF.

The CDR3 loop is CASSLVVTEDMNTEAFF. Written as DNA, the CDR3 is TGTGCCAGCAGCTTAGTTGTGACAGAGGACATGAACACTGAAGCTTTCTTT. The chain uses TRBV7-2 and TRBJ1-1, with a weak D call TRBD1 (5 bases). The CDR3 runs 17 residues. The germline V gene encodes CDR1 SGHTA and CDR2 FQGNSA. V lost 1 base to trimming and J lost 0 bases, with 15 bases between them.

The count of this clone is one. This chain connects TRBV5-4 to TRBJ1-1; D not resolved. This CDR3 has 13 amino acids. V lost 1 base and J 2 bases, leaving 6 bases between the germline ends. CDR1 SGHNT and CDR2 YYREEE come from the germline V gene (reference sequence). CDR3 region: CASSLKYNTEAFF. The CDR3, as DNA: TGTGCCAGCAGCTTGAAGTACAACACTGAAGCTTTCTTT.

The CDR3 sequence: CASSPPTLGGEQFF. The CDR3 DNA sequence: TGTGCCAGCTCACCACCAACACTAGGAGGTGAGCAGTTCTTC. This chain joins TRBV18 and TRBJ2-1; D perhaps matches TRBD2 (5 bases). This CDR3 spans 14 amino acids. Per the germline V gene, CDR1 is KGHSH and CDR2 is LQKENI. The V gene lost 0 bases and the J gene lost 9 bases, with 12 bases spanning the gap.

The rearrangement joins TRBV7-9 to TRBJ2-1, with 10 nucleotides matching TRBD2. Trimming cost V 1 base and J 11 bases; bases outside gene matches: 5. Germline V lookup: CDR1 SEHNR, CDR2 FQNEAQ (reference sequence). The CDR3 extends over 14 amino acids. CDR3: CASSLVLAGDQQFF. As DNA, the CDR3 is TGTGCCAGCAGCTTAGTCCTAGCGGGAGACCAGCAGTTCTTC.

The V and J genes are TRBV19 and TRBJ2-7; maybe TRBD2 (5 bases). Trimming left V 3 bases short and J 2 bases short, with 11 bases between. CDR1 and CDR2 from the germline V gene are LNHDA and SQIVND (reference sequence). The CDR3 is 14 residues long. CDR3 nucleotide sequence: TGTGCCAGTAGTATGTCGGGGATTCCCTACGAGCAGTACTTC. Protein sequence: CASSMSGIPYEQYF. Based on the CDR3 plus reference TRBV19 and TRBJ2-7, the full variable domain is DGGITQSPKYLFRKEGQNVTLSCEQNLNHDAMYWYRQDPGQGLRLIYYSQIVNDFQKGDIAEGYSVSREKKESFPLTVTSAQKNPTAFYLCASSMSGIPYEQYFGPGTRLTVT.

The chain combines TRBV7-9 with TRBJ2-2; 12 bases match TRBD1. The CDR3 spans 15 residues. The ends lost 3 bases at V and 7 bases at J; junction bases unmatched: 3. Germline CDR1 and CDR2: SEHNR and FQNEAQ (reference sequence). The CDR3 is CASSLGQGANGELFF. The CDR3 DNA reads TGTGCCAGCAGCTTGGGACAGGGGGCTAACGGGGAGCTGTTTTTT.

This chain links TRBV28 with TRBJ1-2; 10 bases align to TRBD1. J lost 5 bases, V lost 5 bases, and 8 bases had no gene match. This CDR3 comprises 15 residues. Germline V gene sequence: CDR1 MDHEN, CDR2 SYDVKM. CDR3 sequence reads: CASSPLGTGVYGYTF. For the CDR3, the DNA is TGTGCCAGCAGTCCTCTCGGGACAGGGGTTTATGGCTACACCTTC.

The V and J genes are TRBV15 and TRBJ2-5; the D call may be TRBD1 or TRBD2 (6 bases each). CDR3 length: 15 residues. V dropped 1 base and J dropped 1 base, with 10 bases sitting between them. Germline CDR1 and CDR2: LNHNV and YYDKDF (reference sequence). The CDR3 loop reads CATSRAGAFQETQYF. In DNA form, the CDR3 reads TGTGCCACCAGCAGAGCGGGGGCCTTCCAAGAGACCCAGTACTTC.